The rows below give T cell receptor beta chains drawn from one sample of a study of blood T cells in healthy people across ages. TCRdb passed the 5' RACE reads through MiXCR, listing each CDR3 protein once. Among roughly 1.4 million distinct CDR3 sequences listed, roughly 60% were seen once. The sample was blood. The receptors here all came from a man aged 18 to 35 in good health. Each CDR3 is given with its conserved first and last residue. The size of a clone is reported for some rows only, either as once, few or many, or as a class for expanded clones.

clone size: NA
V gene: TRBV12-3/TRBV12-4
CDR3 protein: CASSYEGSSSGYTF

clone size: NA
V gene: TRBV12-3/TRBV12-4
CDR3 protein: CASSLWVAGERMRSDTQYF

clone size: NA
V gene: TRBV12-3/TRBV12-4
CDR3 protein: CASRDRVRGEQFF

clone size: NA
V gene: TRBV15
CDR3 protein: CATSRGGDRGETQFF

clone size: once
V gene: TRBV27
CDR3 protein: CASSPIDRPNTEAFF

clone size: NA
V gene: TRBV11-2
CDR3 protein: CASSLVDDTSYEQYF

clone size: NA
V gene: TRBV29-1
CDR3 protein: CSVVDRVGVLGNEQFF

clone size: NA
V gene: TRBV10-3
CDR3 protein: CAIGERTSGVTDTQYF

clone size: NA
V gene: TRBV27
CDR3 protein: CASSPLGTSGRGSYNEQFF

clone size: NA
V gene: TRBV24-1
CDR3 protein: CATSATSGNKNIQYF

clone size: NA
V gene: TRBV20-1
CDR3 protein: CSASGTPNPYEQYF

clone size: once
V gene: TRBV9
CDR3 protein: CANPIEAPVNEQFF

clone size: once
V gene: TRBV6-2/TRBV6-3
CDR3 protein: CASSYTMGQETQYF

clone size: NA
V gene: TRBV27
CDR3 protein: CASRKKGFSYEQYF

clone size: NA
V gene: TRBV15
CDR3 protein: CATGRSGGDYNEQYF

clone size: NA
V gene: TRBV20-1
CDR3 protein: CSARVPSSEKTQYF

clone size: few
V gene: TRBV6-6
CDR3 protein: CASSYSPQEKYGYTF

clone size: NA
V gene: TRBV12-3/TRBV12-4
CDR3 protein: CASSETGTATEAFF

clone size: few
V gene: TRBV7-6
CDR3 protein: CASSLVLAGETFYNEQFF

clone size: NA
V gene: TRBV20-1
CDR3 protein: CSARAGGGAVYEQYF

clone size: NA
V gene: TRBV6-1
CDR3 protein: CASSEGLENFYGYTF

clone size: NA
V gene: TRBV6-5
CDR3 protein: CAGSSRSSYNEQYF

clone size: NA
V gene: TRBV15
CDR3 protein: CATSRDVAGYGYTF

clone size: NA
V gene: TRBV11-2
CDR3 protein: CASSPQGRWDVATEAFF

clone size: few
V gene: TRBV7-9
CDR3 protein: CASSSGLAETDTQYF

clone size: NA
V gene: TRBV4-3
CDR3 protein: CASSQDWRQWVQPQHF

clone size: NA
V gene: TRBV10-3
CDR3 protein: CAISEGSQGADTQNF

clone size: NA
V gene: TRBV3-1
CDR3 protein: CASSPGADYGYTF

clone size: many
V gene: TRBV6-5
CDR3 protein: CASSSDPTRVSEQYF

clone size: NA
V gene: TRBV27
CDR3 protein: CAIAQTASTGELFF

clone size: NA
V gene: TRBV7-9
CDR3 protein: CASSPPLWYEQYF

clone size: few
V gene: TRBV29-1
CDR3 protein: CSVDGQDHYGYTF

clone size: NA
V gene: TRBV19
CDR3 protein: CASSPGAYEAFF

clone size: NA
V gene: TRBV15
CDR3 protein: CATSSPRTGWLEETQYF

clone size: NA
V gene: TRBV4-1
CDR3 protein: CASSQFQAEGETQYF

clone size: NA
V gene: TRBV13
CDR3 protein: CASSLGDFEEVFF

clone size: NA
V gene: TRBV4-3
CDR3 protein: CASSQELGVGTDTQYF

clone size: NA
V gene: TRBV21-1
CDR3 protein: CASRTSLRERAGNAAYEQYF

clone size: NA
V gene: TRBV29-1
CDR3 protein: CSVVGTGLYNEQFF

clone size: NA
V gene: TRBV27
CDR3 protein: CASSLVPGWGETQYF

clone size: NA
V gene: TRBV6-5
CDR3 protein: CASSYGSGATYEQYF

clone size: NA
V gene: TRBV27
CDR3 protein: CASSPDRVLSPQHF

clone size: NA
V gene: TRBV20-1
CDR3 protein: CSASGWDPYEQYF

clone size: NA
V gene: TRBV5-1
CDR3 protein: CASRGQATYEQYF

clone size: few
V gene: TRBV3-1
CDR3 protein: CASSQGMDGYTF

clone size: NA
V gene: TRBV12-3/TRBV12-4
CDR3 protein: CASSFDRWEAFF

clone size: few
V gene: TRBV20-1
CDR3 protein: CSARDRGGNQPQHF

clone size: NA
V gene: TRBV24-1
CDR3 protein: CATSDPALTGPNEQYF

clone size: NA
V gene: TRBV20-1
CDR3 protein: CSARGTDRFSYEQYF

clone size: once
V gene: TRBV6-5
CDR3 protein: CASSIPGLALHEQYF

clone size: NA
V gene: TRBV25-1
CDR3 protein: CASSPGERGNRPQHF

clone size: few
V gene: TRBV10-3
CDR3 protein: CAISGDSGAGANVLTF

clone size: NA
V gene: TRBV20-1
CDR3 protein: CSARPTSGGLDEQFF

clone size: few
V gene: TRBV5-1
CDR3 protein: CASSLWTSGTDTQYF

clone size: NA
V gene: TRBV12-3/TRBV12-4
CDR3 protein: CASSFHRENSPLHF

clone size: few
V gene: TRBV7-9
CDR3 protein: CASSLGTGGSYNSPLHF

clone size: few
V gene: TRBV20-1
CDR3 protein: CSASTLAGKVEETQYF